This entry concerns a single T cell receptor (beta chain). The antigen remains undetermined. Single viable CD3+CD4+CD8-CD45RO+ cells were sorted as the memory CD4+ T cells. CMV serostatus came from serum IgG against pp150, pp28, p38, p52. Profiling relied on immunoSEQ multiplex PCR, and the TCRdb table lists in-frame clones only, not all of them. The sample yields about 57,000 clones, less than 80% seen once. V shed 1 base and J shed 8 bases, with 8 bases lying between them. CDR1 and CDR2 from the germline V gene are SEHNR and FQNEAQ (reference sequence). This CDR3 is built from 12 residues. The source of the sample is a study of memory CD4+ T cells and cytomegalovirus serostatus. Across the whole study: Of the healthy Belgian adults, fewer than 10 were CMV seropositive and about two dozen seronegative. Study-level results: Of roughly 180 reported CMV TCRbeta sequences, just over 65 were found in memory CD4+ repertoires.

The sequencing input was memory CD4+ T cells from blood. The genes are TRBV7-9 and TRBJ1-2; D remains ambiguous. The TCR comes from an adult in good health and CMV-seronegative. The chain's CDR3 is CASSLGEGGYTF. DNA for the CDR3: TGTGCCAGCAGCTTAGGGGAAGGAGGCTACACCTTC.